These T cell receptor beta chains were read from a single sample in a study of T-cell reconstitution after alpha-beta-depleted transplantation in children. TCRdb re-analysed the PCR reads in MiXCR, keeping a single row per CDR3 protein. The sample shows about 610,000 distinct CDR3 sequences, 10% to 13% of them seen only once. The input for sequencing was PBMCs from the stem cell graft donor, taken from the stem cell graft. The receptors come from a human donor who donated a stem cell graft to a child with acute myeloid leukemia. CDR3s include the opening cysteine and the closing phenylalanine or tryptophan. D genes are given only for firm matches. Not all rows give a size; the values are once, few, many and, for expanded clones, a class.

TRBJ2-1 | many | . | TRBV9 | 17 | TGTGCCAGCAGCATAGCGGCCGGGACTCCGGGTTACAATGAGCAGTTCTTC | CASSIAAGTPGYNEQFF
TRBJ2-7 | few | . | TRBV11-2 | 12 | TGTGCCAGCAGCTTAGGGGGCGGAAACTTGGACTTC | CASSLGGGNLDF
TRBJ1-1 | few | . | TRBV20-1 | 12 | TGCAGTGCTAGTTCAGGAGGCACTGAAGCTTTCTTT | CSASSGGTEAFF
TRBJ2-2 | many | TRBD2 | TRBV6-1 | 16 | TGTGCCAGCAGTGAGAACGGCGGGAGGGCAACCGGGGAGCTGTTTTTT | CASSENGGRATGELFF
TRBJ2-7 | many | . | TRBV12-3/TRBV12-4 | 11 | TGTGCCAGCAGCCCGTCCCTGGAGCAGTACTTC | CASSPSLEQYF
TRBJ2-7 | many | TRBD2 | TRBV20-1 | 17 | TGCAGTGCTAGTGCTTTTGTCGGCCTAGCGGGAGGCTACGAGCAGTACTTC | CSASAFVGLAGGYEQYF
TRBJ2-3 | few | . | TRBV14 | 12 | TGTGCCAGCAGCCAAGTGGGGGGTACGCAGTATTTT | CASSQVGGTQYF
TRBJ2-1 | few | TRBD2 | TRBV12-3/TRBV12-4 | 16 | TGTGCCAGCAGGAGACCAGGGACTACCCGTGGGGATGAGCAGTTCTTC | CASRRPGTTRGDEQFF
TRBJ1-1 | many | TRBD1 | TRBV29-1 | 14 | TGCAGCGGCAGGGGGCTTGGGCCGAACACTGAAGCTTTCTTT | CSGRGLGPNTEAFF
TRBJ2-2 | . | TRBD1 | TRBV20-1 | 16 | TGCAGCTTCCCACGCGGGACAGGAGGGTTTACCGGGGAGCTGTTTTTT | CSFPRGTGGFTGELFF
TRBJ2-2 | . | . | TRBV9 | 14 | TGTGCCAGCAGCCTGAACGTCGGAGATCGGGGGCTGTTTTTT | CASSLNVGDRGLFF
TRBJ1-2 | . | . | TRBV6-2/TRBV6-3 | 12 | TGTGCCAGCAGTACCGACATCTATGGCTACACCTTC | CASSTDIYGYTF
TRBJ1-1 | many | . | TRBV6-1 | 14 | TGTGCCAGCAGTCGGACAGCGCTGAACACTGAAGCTTTCTTT | CASSRTALNTEAFF
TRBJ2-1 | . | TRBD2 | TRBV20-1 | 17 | TGCAGTGCTAGGACTCTAGCGGGAGCCCGCTCCTACAATGAGCAGTTCTTC | CSARTLAGARSYNEQFF
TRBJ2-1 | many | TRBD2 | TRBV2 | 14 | TGTGCCAGCAGTCCGACTAGCGGGATAGGTGAGCAGTTCTTC | CASSPTSGIGEQFF
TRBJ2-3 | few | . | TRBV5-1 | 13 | TGCGCCAGCAGCTTGGCCCGTTGGGATACGCAGTATTTT | CASSLARWDTQYF
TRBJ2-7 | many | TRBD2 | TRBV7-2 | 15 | TGTGCCAGCAGCTTTACTGGGACTAGCGGGGAAGAGCAGTACTTC | CASSFTGTSGEEQYF
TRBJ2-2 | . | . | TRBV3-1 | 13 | TGTGCCAGCAGCCCCACAGTCCCGGTGGAGCTGTTTTTT | CASSPTVPVELFF
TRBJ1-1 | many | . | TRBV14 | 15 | TGTGCCAGCAGCCAAGATCTTAGCGGGGGAGTTGAAGCTTTCTTT | CASSQDLSGGVEAFF
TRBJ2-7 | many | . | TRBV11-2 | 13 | TGTGCCAGCAGCTTAGGGCCCTTATACGAGCAGTACTTC | CASSLGPLYEQYF
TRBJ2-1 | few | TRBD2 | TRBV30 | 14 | TGTGCCTGGAGCTGGCTAGCGGTATACAATGAGCAGTTCTTC | CAWSWLAVYNEQFF
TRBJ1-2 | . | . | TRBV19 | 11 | TGTGCCAGTGCCAGGAACTATGGCTACACCTTC | CASARNYGYTF
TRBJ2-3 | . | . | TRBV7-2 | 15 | TGTGCCAGCAGCTTAGAAAGCGCATCCACAGATACGCAGTATTTT | CASSLESASTDTQYF
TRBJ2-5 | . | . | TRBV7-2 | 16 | TGTGCCAGCAGCTTAGAGGGCTGGCCGCCGTGGGAGACCCAGTACTTC | CASSLEGWPPWETQYF
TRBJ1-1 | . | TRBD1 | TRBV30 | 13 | TGTGCCTGGAGTCCTGACAGGGGCCCTGAAGCTTTCTTT | CAWSPDRGPEAFF
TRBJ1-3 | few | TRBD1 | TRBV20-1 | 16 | TGCAGTGCTAGAACAATTTCGACAGGGGTCGGAAACACCATATATTTT | CSARTISTGVGNTIYF
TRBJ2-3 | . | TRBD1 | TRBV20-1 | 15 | TGCAGTGCTAGACCCGGGACAGGGGGCAAAGATACGCAGTATTTT | CSARPGTGGKDTQYF
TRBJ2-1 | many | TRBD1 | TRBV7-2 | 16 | TGTGCCAGCATCACATCGGGGGACAGGGGTTACAATGAGCAGTTCTTC | CASITSGDRGYNEQFF
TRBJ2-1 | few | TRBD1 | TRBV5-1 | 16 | TGCGCCAGCAGCTACCCCGGGACAGGTGCCTACAATGAGCAGTTCTTC | CASSYPGTGAYNEQFF
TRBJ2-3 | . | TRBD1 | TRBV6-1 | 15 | TGTGCCAGCAGCTCAGACAGGGGTGGTTTAGATACGCAGTATTTT | CASSSDRGGLDTQYF
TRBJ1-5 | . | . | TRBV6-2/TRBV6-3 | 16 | TGTGCCAGCAGGGGACTGCGGACATCGGGCAATCAGCCCCAGCATTTT | CASRGLRTSGNQPQHF
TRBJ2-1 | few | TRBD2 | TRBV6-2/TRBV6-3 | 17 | TGTGCCAGCACCCCAGTCGGTAGCGGGAGTTTCAAAAATGAGCAGTTCTTC | CASTPVGSGSFKNEQFF
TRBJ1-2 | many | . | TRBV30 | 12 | TGTGCCTGGAGCCAAGGGAGCTATGGCTACACCTTC | CAWSQGSYGYTF
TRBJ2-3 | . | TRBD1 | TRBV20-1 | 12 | TGCAGTGCAACAGGGGGAATAGATACGCAGTATTTT | CSATGGIDTQYF
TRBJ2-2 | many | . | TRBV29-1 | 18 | TGCAGCGTTGGTGTCTTTTTTGGGGATACATCGAACACCGGGGAGCTGTTTTTT | CSVGVFFGDTSNTGELFF
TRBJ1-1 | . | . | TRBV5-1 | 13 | TGCGCCAGCAGCTTAAGTGGATTTTATGAAGCTTTCTTT | CASSLSGFYEAFF